Presented here are 19 T cell receptor beta chains from one specimen sequenced in a study of blood T cell repertoires in COVID-19. This table comes from immunoSEQ multiplex PCR, and its TCRdb copy is limited to in-frame clones, with some not included. This sample has a few hundred thousand clones; about 90% occur once, and the top ten carry 2.5% to 3.5%. What was sequenced was PBMCs or T cells enriched from blood (not recorded which). The source of these receptors is a woman aged 25 to 39 who had recovered from COVID-19.

V gene TRBV5-1 combines with J gene TRBJ1-4, with TRBD1 matching 7 bases. This CDR3 spans 15 amino acids. CDR1 is SGHRS, CDR2 YFSETQ, per germline. The V gene end was trimmed by 0 bases and the J gene end by 4 bases; junction bases not matched to a gene: 3. The CDR3 sequence is CASSLGGQNNEKLFF. In nucleotides, the CDR3 is TGCGCCAGCAGCTTGGGGGGACAGAATAATGAAAAACTGTTTTTT.

The chain couples TRBV19 to TRBJ2-7, with TRBD1 identical over 7 bases. The CDR3 has 15 residues. Germline lookup yields CDR1 LNHDA and CDR2 SQIVND (reference sequence). The V gene end was trimmed by 3 bases and the J gene end by 0 bases; junction bases not matched to a gene: 5. The CDR3 DNA is TGTGCCAGTAGTATTGGGGGACAGTACTCCTACGAGCAGTACTTC. Amino acid sequence: CASSIGGQYSYEQYF. The full variable domain, with the rest looked up from reference TRBV19 and TRBJ2-7, is DGGITQSPKYLFRKEGQNVTLSCEQNLNHDAMYWYRQDPGQGLRLIYYSQIVNDFQKGDIAEGYSVSREKKESFPLTVTSAQKNPTAFYLCASSIGGQYSYEQYFGPGTRLTVT.

The chain joins TRBV27 to TRBJ2-2, with D possibly TRBD1 on 5 matching bases. The V end lost 2 bases, the J end lost 5 bases, and 6 bases lay between the germline ends. CDR1 is MNHEY, CDR2 SMNVEV, per germline (reference sequence). The CDR3 is 13 amino acids. CDR3 in DNA: TGTGCCAGCAGTTTAAGGGGTACCGGGGAGCTGTTTTTT. This sequence encodes CASSLRGTGELFF.

On this clone itself: One end of the junction is discordant with germline, which a read error may explain. The DNA for the CDR3 is TGTGCTAGCAGCCCAGGGCCAGGGCCCTACAATGAGCAGTTCTTC. Its protein is CASSPGPGPYNEQFF. V and J are TRBV7-7 and TRBJ2-1; D perhaps matches TRBD1 (5 bases). CDR1 SSHAT and CDR2 FNYEAQ come from the germline V gene (reference sequence). The CDR3 runs to 15 residues.

The rearrangement joins TRBV5-1 to TRBJ2-1; TRBD2 might be the D (5 bases). Trimming cost V 0 bases and J 4 bases, with 14 bases left between them. The CDR3 loop spans 16 amino acids. Germline loops: CDR1 SGHRS, CDR2 YFSETQ. CDR3 nucleotide sequence: TGCGCCAGCAGCTTGGGAGCAAGCGGCTCGTACAATGAGCAGTTCTTC. It yields the protein CASSLGASGSYNEQFF.

V and J are TRBV27 and TRBJ2-7, with TRBD1 matching 8 bases. V dropped 4 bases and J dropped 2; count of bases not matched to a gene: 4. Germline assignment: CDR1 MNHEY and CDR2 SMNVEV (reference sequence). The CDR3 contains 14 residues. The CDR3 sequence is CASSSGQGPYEQYF. CDR3 in DNA: TGTGCCAGCAGTTCCGGACAGGGACCCTACGAGCAGTACTTC.

V usage is TRBV27 and J usage is TRBJ1-2; tentatively, D is TRBD1 (5 bases). CDR1 MNHEY and CDR2 SMNVEV come from the germline V gene (reference sequence). This CDR3 region has 15 residues. Trimming stripped 3 bases from V and 0 bases from J, with 11 bases between. The CDR3 loop reads CASSFIPTANYGYTF. CDR3 nucleotides: TGTGCCAGCAGTTTCATCCCGACAGCTAACTATGGCTACACCTTC.

This chain uses TRBV7-9 with TRBJ2-7; weak D call: TRBD2 (5 bases). The germline gives CDR1 SEHNR, CDR2 FQNEAQ (reference sequence). The length of the CDR3 is 12 residues. Between the trimmed V and J ends, which lost 5 bases and 6 bases, there was a span of 11 bases. CDR3 sequence reads: CASSPGVSEQYF. The CDR3 DNA sequence: TGTGCCAGCAGCCCCGGGGTTTCCGAGCAGTACTTC.

The V gene is TRBV5-1, the J gene TRBJ2-7, with D possibly matching TRBD1 (5 bases). Trimming removed 0 bases from V and 7 bases from J, with 8 bases in between. The CDR3 totals 12 residues. The germline V gene encodes CDR1 SGHRS and CDR2 YFSETQ. CDR3 region: CASSLAGLEQYF. CDR3 nucleotides: TGCGCCAGCAGCTTGGCAGGGTTAGAGCAGTACTTC.

This clone was found once. The chain combines TRBV6-5 with TRBJ1-5, with a weak D call TRBD1 (6 bases). The germline V and J ends were trimmed by 6 bases and 3 bases, with 12 bases remaining between them. The CDR3 has 14 residues. Germline-derived CDR1 and CDR2 are MNHEY and SVGAGI. CDR3 amino acids: CASSLGQPNQPQHF. As DNA, the CDR3 is TGTGCCAGCAGCCTGGGACAACCCAATCAGCCCCAGCATTTT.

The rearrangement links TRBV2 to TRBJ2-7; 7 bases line up with TRBD1. This CDR3 has 16 residues. V was pared by 7 bases and J by 2 bases, with 14 bases of the junction left unmatched. Looked up from germline, CDR1 is SNHLY and CDR2 is FYNNEI. CDR3 residues: CASTKTYQGVTYEQYF. CDR3 sequence (DNA): TGTGCCAGCACCAAAACCTACCAGGGGGTAACCTACGAGCAGTACTTC.

The chain employs TRBV6-9 and TRBJ2-3, with 11 bases fitting TRBD1. Germline CDR1 MNHGY, CDR2 SVAAGI. The length of the CDR3 is 14 residues. Losses at the gene ends were 9 bases for V and 1 base for J; bases not matched to a gene: 3. The CDR3 DNA reads TGTGCCAGAGGGACAGGGGGGGGCACAGATACGCAGTATTTT. It encodes CARGTGGGTDTQYF.

This chain uses TRBV24-1 with TRBJ2-7, with 12 bases matching TRBD2. This CDR3 comprises 16 residues. V was clipped by 5 bases and J by 4 bases; unmatched bases: 8. CDR1 is KGHDR, CDR2 SFDVKD, per germline. CDR3 sequence reads: CATSAGTTSGSYEQYF. In DNA form, the CDR3 reads TGTGCCACCAGTGCAGGGACGACTAGCGGGAGTTACGAGCAGTACTTC.

The CDR3 here is CASSVDRAGGYTF. The CDR3 DNA reads as TGTGCCAGCAGCGTGGACAGGGCGGGTGGCTACACCTTC. This rearrangement joins TRBV7-9 to TRBJ1-2; 8 positions match TRBD1. V was pared by 5 bases and J by 7 bases, with 6 bases of the junction left unmatched. CDR1 and CDR2 from the germline V gene are SEHNR and FQNEAQ (reference sequence). CDR3 size: 13 residues.

The V and J genes are TRBV6-1 and TRBJ2-7; D ambiguous. Trimming pared 3 bases from V and 0 bases from J, leaving 6 bases between. Germline V gene sequence: CDR1 MNHNS, CDR2 SASEGT. The CDR3 loop spans 13 amino acids. The DNA of the CDR3 is TGTGCCAGCAGTGATTCGAGCTCCTACGAGCAGTACTTC. Its protein is CASSDSSSYEQYF.

CDR3 amino acids: CASSRLAGGTLGELFF. CDR3 DNA: TGTGCCAGCAGTCGACTAGCGGGGGGGACCCTCGGGGAGCTGTTTTTT. The rearrangement uses TRBV6-6 and TRBJ2-2, with 14 nucleotides matching TRBD2. The CDR3 has 16 residues. CDR1 and CDR2 from the germline V gene are MNHNY and SVGAGI (reference sequence). Losses at the gene ends were 5 bases for V and 7 bases for J; bases not matched to a gene: 6.

The chain employs TRBV5-1 and TRBJ2-1; 9 bases match TRBD1. The ends lost 4 bases at V and 3 bases at J; junction bases unmatched: 2. The CDR3 spans 14 residues. Germline V gene lookup returns CDR1 SGHRS and CDR2 YFSETQ. The CDR3 protein is CASSVGQGYNEQFF. CDR3 nucleotides: TGCGCCAGCAGCGTGGGACAGGGCTACAATGAGCAGTTCTTC. Supplemented by reference TRBV5-1 and TRBJ2-1, the full variable domain reads KAGVTQTPRYLIKTRGQQVTLSCSPISGHRSVSWYQQTPGQGLQFLFEYFSETQRNKGNFPGRFSGRQFSNSRSEMNVSTLELGDSALYLCASSVGQGYNEQFFGPGTRLTVL.

The chain uses TRBV28 and TRBJ2-1; 9 nucleotides line up with TRBD1. The ends lost 5 bases at V and 2 bases at J; junction bases unmatched: 1. Germline values: CDR1 MDHEN, CDR2 SYDVKM. CDR3 length: 14 amino acids. The CDR3 spells CASSTGGAYNEQFF. The CDR3 DNA is TGTGCCAGCAGTACAGGGGGCGCCTACAATGAGCAGTTCTTC. Variable domain in full (rest from reference TRBV28 and TRBJ2-1): DVKVTQSSRYLVKRTGEKVFLECVQDMDHENMFWYRQDPGLGLRLIYFSYDVKMKEKGDIPEGYSVSREKKERFSLILESASTNQTSMYLCASSTGGAYNEQFFGPGTRLTVL.

The V gene is TRBV18, the J gene TRBJ2-3, with 7 bases that match TRBD1. J was trimmed by 0 bases and V by 3 bases; bases with no gene match: 6. The germline CDR1 and CDR2 sequences are KGHSH and LQKENI. This CDR3 comprises 16 residues. CDR3 sequence reads: CASSPRGTVSTDTQYF. The CDR3 DNA sequence: TGTGCCAGCTCACCGAGGGGGACAGTGAGCACAGATACGCAGTATTTT.